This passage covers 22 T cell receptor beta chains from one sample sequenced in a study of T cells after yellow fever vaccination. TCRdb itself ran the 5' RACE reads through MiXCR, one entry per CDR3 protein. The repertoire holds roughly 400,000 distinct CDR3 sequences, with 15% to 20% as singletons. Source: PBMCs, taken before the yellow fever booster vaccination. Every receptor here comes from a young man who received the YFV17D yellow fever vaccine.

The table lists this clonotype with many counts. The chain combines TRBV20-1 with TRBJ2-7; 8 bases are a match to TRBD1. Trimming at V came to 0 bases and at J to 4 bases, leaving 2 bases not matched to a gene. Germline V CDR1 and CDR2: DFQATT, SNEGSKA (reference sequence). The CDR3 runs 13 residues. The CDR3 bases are TGCAGTGCTAGAGATGGACAGGGATACGAGCAGTACTTC. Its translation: CSARDGQGYEQYF.

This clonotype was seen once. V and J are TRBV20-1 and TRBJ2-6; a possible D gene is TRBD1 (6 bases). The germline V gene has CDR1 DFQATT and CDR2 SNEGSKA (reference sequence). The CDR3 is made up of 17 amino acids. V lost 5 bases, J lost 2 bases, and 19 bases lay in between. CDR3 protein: CSAPPPTGRTGANVLTF. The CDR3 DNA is TGCAGTGCTCCGCCACCTACAGGGCGAACTGGGGCCAACGTCCTGACTTTC.

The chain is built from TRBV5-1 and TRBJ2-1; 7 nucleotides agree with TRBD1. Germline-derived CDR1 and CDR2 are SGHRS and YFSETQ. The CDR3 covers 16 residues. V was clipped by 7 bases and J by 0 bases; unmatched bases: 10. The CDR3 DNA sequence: TGCGCCAGCTCCCCCGGGACAGCAAGCTCCTACAATGAGCAGTTCTTC. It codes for CASSPGTASSYNEQFF.

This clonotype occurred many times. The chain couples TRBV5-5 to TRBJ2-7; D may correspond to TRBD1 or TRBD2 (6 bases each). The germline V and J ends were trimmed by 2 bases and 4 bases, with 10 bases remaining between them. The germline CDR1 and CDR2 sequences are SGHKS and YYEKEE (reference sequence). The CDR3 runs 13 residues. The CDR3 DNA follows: TGTGCCAGCAGCTTCGGGGGCCTGTACGAGCAGTACGTC. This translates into CASSFGGLYEQYV.

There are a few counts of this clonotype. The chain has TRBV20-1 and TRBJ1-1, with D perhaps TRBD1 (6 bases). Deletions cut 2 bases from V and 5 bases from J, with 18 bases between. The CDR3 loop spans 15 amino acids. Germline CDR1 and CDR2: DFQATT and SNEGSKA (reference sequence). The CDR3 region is CSARPPRGAFTEAFF. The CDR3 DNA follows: TGCAGTGCTAGACCCCCCCGGGGGGCTTTTACTGAAGCTTTCTTT.

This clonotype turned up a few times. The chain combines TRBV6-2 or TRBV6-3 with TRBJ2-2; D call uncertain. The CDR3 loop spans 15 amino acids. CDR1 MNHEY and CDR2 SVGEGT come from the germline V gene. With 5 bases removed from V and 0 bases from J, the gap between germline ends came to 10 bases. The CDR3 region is CASSLHPPNTGELFF. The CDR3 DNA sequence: TGTGCCAGCAGTCTTCACCCACCGAACACCGGGGAGCTGTTTTTT.

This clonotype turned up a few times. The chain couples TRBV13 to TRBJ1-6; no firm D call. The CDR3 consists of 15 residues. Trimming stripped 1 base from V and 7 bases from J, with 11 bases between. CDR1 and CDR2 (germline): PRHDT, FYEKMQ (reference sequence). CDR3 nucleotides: TGTGCCAGCAGCTTAGCCCCTCTCGGGAATTCACCCCTCCACTTT. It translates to CASSLAPLGNSPLHF. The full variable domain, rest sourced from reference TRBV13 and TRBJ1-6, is AAGVIQSPRHLIKEKRETATLKCYPIPRHDTVYWYQQGPGQDPQFLISFYEKMQSDKGSIPDRFSAQQFSDYHSELNMSSLELGDSALYFCASSLAPLGNSPLHFGNGTRLTVT.

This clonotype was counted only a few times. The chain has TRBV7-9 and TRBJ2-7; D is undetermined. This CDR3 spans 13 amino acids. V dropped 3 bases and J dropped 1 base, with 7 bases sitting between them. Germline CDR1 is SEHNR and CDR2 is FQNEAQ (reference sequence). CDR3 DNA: TGTGCCAGCAGCTTCCAGGAGTCCTACGAGCAGTACGTC. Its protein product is CASSFQESYEQYV.

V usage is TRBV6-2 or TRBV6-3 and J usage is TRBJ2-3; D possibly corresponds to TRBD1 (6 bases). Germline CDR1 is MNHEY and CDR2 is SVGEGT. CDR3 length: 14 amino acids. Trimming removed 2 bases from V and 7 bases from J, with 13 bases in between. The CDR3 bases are TGTGCCAGCAGTTACGGGGGCAACCGCCATACGCAGTATTTT. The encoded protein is CASSYGGNRHTQYF.

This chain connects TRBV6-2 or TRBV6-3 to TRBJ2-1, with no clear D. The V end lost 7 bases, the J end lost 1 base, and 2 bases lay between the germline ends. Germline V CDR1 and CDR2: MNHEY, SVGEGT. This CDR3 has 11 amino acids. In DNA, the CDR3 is TGTGCCAGCATGTCCTACAATGAGCAGTTCTTC. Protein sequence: CASMSYNEQFF.

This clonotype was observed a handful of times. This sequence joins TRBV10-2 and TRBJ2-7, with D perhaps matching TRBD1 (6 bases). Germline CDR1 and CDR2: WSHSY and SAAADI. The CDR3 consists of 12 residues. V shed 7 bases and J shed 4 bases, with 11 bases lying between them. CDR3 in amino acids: CASTGRGYEQYF. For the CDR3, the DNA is TGCGCCAGCACAGGCAGGGGTTACGAGCAGTACTTC.

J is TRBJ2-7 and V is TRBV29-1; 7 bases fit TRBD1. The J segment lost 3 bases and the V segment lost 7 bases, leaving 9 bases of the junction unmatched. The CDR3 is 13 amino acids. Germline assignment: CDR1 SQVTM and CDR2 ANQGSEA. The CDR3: CSAIGTANYEQYF. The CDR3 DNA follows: TGCAGCGCAATTGGGACAGCTAACTACGAGCAGTACTTC.

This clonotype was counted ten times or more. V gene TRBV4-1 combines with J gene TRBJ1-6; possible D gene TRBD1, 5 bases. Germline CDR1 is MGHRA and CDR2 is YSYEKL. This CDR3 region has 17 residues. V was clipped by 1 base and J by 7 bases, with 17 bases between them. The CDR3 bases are TGCGCCAGCAGCCAAGCTAGATTAGGGGCGGGAAATTCACCCCTCCACTTT. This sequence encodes CASSQARLGAGNSPLHF.

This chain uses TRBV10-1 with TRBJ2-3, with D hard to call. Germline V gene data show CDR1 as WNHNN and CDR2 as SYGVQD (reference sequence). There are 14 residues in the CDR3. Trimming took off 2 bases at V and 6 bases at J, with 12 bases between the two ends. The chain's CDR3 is CASSEARPWDTQYF. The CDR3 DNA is TGCGCCAGCAGTGAGGCCAGGCCATGGGATACGCAGTATTTT.

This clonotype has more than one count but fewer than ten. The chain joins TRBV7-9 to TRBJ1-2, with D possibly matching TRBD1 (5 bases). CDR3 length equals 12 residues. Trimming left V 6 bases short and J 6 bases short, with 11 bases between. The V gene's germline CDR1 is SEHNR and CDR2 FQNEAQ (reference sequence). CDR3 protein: CASRQGGDGYTF. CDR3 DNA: TGTGCCAGCAGGCAGGGAGGAGATGGCTACACCTTC.

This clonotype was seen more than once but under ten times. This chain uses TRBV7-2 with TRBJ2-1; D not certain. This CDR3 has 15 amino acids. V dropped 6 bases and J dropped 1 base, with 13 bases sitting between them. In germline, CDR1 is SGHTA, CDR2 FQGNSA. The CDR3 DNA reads TGTGCCAGCAGTTATCGGGTCTTTTCCTACAATGAGCAGTTCTTC. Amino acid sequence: CASSYRVFSYNEQFF.

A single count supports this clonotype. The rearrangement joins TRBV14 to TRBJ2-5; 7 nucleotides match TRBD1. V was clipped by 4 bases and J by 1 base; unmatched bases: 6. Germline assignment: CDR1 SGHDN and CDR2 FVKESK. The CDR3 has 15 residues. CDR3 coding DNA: TGTGCCAGCAGCCCTCCGGGACAGATCCAAGAGACCCAGTACTTC. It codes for CASSPPGQIQETQYF.

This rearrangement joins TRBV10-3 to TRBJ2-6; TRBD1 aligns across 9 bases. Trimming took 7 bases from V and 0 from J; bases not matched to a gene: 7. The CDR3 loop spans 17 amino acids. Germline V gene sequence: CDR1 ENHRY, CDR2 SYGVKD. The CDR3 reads CAINPGQGFSGANVLTF. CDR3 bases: TGTGCCATCAACCCGGGACAGGGATTCTCTGGGGCCAACGTCCTGACTTTC.

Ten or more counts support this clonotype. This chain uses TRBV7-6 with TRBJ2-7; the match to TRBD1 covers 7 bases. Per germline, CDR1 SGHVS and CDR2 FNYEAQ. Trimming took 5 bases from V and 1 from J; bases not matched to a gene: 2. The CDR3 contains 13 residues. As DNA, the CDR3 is TGTGCCAGCAGCCCCAGGGGGTCCTACGAGCAGTACTTC. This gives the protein CASSPRGSYEQYF.

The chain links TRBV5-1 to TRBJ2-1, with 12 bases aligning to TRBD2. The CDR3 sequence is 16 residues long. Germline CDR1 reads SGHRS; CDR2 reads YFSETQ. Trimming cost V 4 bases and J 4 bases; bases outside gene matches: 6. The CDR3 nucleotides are TGCGCCAGCAGCCCCCCCCTAGCGGGGGGGTACAATGAGCAGTTCTTC. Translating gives CASSPPLAGGYNEQFF.

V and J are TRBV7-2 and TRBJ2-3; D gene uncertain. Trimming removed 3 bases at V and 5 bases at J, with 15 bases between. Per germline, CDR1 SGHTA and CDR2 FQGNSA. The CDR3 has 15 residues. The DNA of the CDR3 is TGTGCCAGCAGCTTCAGGTCGGTGCTGTTAGATACGCAGTATTTT. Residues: CASSFRSVLLDTQYF.

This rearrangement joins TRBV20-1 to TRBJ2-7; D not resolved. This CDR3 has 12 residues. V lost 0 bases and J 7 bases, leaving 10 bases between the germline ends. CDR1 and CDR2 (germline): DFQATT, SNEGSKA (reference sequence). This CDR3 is CSARDRIPEQYF. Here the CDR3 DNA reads TGCAGTGCTAGAGATCGAATACCGGAGCAGTACTTC.